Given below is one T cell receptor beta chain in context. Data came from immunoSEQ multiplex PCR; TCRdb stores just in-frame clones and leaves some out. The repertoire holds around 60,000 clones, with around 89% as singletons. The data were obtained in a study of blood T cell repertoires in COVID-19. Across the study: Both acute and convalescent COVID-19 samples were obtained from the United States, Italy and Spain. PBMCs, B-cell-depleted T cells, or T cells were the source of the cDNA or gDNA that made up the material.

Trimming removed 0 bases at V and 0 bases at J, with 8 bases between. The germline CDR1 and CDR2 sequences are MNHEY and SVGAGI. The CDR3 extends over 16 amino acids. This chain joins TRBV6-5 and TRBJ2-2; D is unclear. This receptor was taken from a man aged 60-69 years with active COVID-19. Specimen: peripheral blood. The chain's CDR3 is CASSYSRPTNTGELFF. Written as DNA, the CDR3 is TGTGCCAGCAGTTACTCGCGCCCTACGAACACCGGGGAGCTGTTTTTT.